This is a list of T cell receptor beta chains from one sample in a study of blood T cell repertoires in COVID-19. TCRdb keeps only in-frame clones here, not all; method: immunoSEQ multiplex PCR. The table lists 55,000 or so clones, 90% of them singletons, with 5.5% to 8% in the top ten. Sequenced input: peripheral blood. The receptors stem from a middle-aged man with acute or convalescent COVID-19. The CDR3 runs from the conserved cysteine through the conserved F or W. The D gene is left open where the match is weak. Size is stated for part of the rows, as once, few or many counts, or as a class when the clone is expanded.

J	V	size	D	CDR3	DNA
TRBJ2-7	TRBV12-5	-	TRBD2	CASGLTGLAGSPYEQYF	TGTGCTAGTGGTTTGACCGGACTAGCGGGGTCCCCCTACGAGCAGTACTTC
TRBJ2-1	TRBV19	once	TRBD1	CASSRGQGAYNEQFF	TGTGCCAGTAGTCGGGGACAGGGGGCCTACAATGAGCAGTTCTTC
TRBJ2-3	TRBV11-3	-	TRBD2	CASSFPGGAQYF	TGTGCCAGCAGCTTCCCGGGGGGTGCGCAGTATTTT
TRBJ1-2	TRBV27	-	TRBD1	CASSWDRGLRGYTF	TGTGCCAGCAGTTGGGACAGGGGGCTAAGGGGCTACACCTTC
TRBJ2-2	TRBV7-9	-	-	CASSLDGGTRTGELFF	TGTGCCAGCAGCTTAGACGGCGGGACCCGCACCGGGGAGCTGTTTTTT
TRBJ2-1	TRBV7-9	-	-	CASSPWIADEQFF	TGTGCCAGCAGCCCATGGATAGCGGATGAGCAGTTCTTC
TRBJ1-4	TRBV5-1	-	TRBD1	CASSLDGQGVATNEKLFF	TGCGCCAGCAGCTTGGATGGCCAGGGGGTAGCAACTAATGAAAAACTGTTTTTT
TRBJ1-5	TRBV30	-	-	CAWSVAGGQPQHF	TGTGCCTGGAGTGTGGCTGGCGGTCAGCCCCAGCATTTT
TRBJ2-5	TRBV6-2/TRBV6-3	-	-	CASSPPGLSETQYF	TGTGCCAGCAGCCCCCCAGGGTTAAGCGAGACCCAGTACTTC
TRBJ1-2	TRBV29-1	-	-	CSAGTGKFRNYGYTF	TGCAGTGCAGGAACAGGGAAATTTCGTAACTATGGCTACACCTTC
TRBJ1-4	TRBV10-3	-	-	CAIRGGVGEKLFF	TGTGCCATCAGGGGGGGGGTCGGAGAAAAACTGTTTTTT
TRBJ1-1	TRBV12-5	once	-	CASGLVLTDLNTEAFF	TGTGCTAGTGGTTTGGTACTGACAGACCTGAACACTGAAGCTTTCTTT
TRBJ1-4	TRBV19	-	-	CASTEDSRAPNEKLFF	TGTGCCAGTACCGAGGATTCCAGGGCCCCTAATGAAAAACTGTTTTTT
TRBJ1-5	TRBV7-9	-	TRBD1	CASSLQGEDQPQHF	TGTGCCAGCAGCTTACAGGGGGAAGATCAGCCCCAGCATTTT
TRBJ2-7	TRBV12-3/TRBV12-4	-	-	CASSFAEEQYF	TGTGCCAGCAGTTTCGCTGAGGAGCAGTACTTC
TRBJ1-5	TRBV27	-	-	CASGRWGGARNQPQHF	TGTGCCAGCGGGAGGTGGGGGGGCGCACGCAATCAGCCCCAGCATTTT
TRBJ2-1	TRBV14	-	TRBD2	CASRPGTSSYNEQFF	TGTGCCAGCAGACCCGGGACTAGCTCCTACAATGAGCAGTTCTTC
TRBJ1-1	TRBV29-1	-	-	CSVDKGKNTEAFF	TGCAGCGTTGATAAGGGGAAGAACACTGAAGCTTTCTTT
TRBJ2-7	TRBV27	-	TRBD2	CASSPGLADSYEQYF	TGTGCCAGCAGTCCCGGACTAGCGGACTCCTACGAGCAGTACTTC
TRBJ1-2	TRBV15	-	-	CATSPGGANYGYTF	TGTGCCACCAGCCCTGGGGGGGCTAACTATGGCTACACCTTC
TRBJ1-2	TRBV5-8	-	TRBD1	CASSQQGPYGYTF	TGTGCCAGCAGCCAACAGGGGCCGTATGGCTACACCTTC
TRBJ1-1	TRBV5-1	-	-	CASSLDPPGTEAFF	TGCGCCAGCAGCTTGGACCCACCGGGCACTGAAGCTTTCTTT
TRBJ1-2	TRBV5-6	-	-	CASSPSADVYGYTF	TGTGCCAGCAGCCCCTCCGCGGATGTCTATGGCTACACCTTC
TRBJ2-3	TRBV5-1	-	TRBD2	CASNLAGGPADTQYF	TGCGCCAGCAACCTAGCGGGAGGGCCGGCAGATACGCAGTATTTT
TRBJ2-5	TRBV18	-	TRBD1	CASSQGQGARETQYF	TGTGCCAGCTCCCAGGGACAGGGGGCGAGGGAGACCCAGTACTTC
TRBJ1-6	TRBV30	-	-	CAWTPQGVWSPLHF	TGTGCCTGGACCCCGCAGGGTGTATGGTCACCCCTCCACTTT
TRBJ2-1	TRBV5-1	-	-	CASSLEGHTYNEQFF	TGCGCCAGCAGCTTGGAGGGACATACCTACAATGAGCAGTTCTTC
TRBJ2-5	TRBV5-4	-	TRBD2	CASSLGGRDQETQYF	TGTGCCAGCAGCTTGGGCGGGAGGGATCAAGAGACCCAGTACTTC
TRBJ1-4	TRBV12-3/TRBV12-4	-	TRBD1	CAMRDRAGKLFF	TGTGCCATGCGGGACAGGGCGGGAAAACTGTTTTTT
TRBJ2-3	TRBV2	-	TRBD2	CASSDLAGDPDTQYF	TGTGCCAGCAGTGACCTAGCGGGAGATCCAGATACGCAGTATTTT
TRBJ1-1	TRBV29-1	few	TRBD1	CSVVDTGTGNRDTEAFF	TGCAGCGTGGTTGACACCGGGACAGGGAATCGTGACACTGAAGCTTTCTTT
TRBJ2-3	TRBV7-2	-	-	CASSAMQGGDTQYF	TGTGCCAGCAGCGCCATGCAAGGGGGAGATACGCAGTATTTT
TRBJ1-2	TRBV7-9	-	TRBD1	CASSLVRGPGLNYGYTF	TGTGCCAGCAGCTTAGTGAGGGGGCCCGGGCTTAACTATGGCTACACCTTC
TRBJ2-3	TRBV11-2	-	-	CASSSGTSTDTQYF	TGTGCCAGCAGCTCGGGGACTAGCACAGATACGCAGTATTTT
TRBJ2-5	TRBV7-3	-	-	CASSFPLVTGGTYQETQYF	TGTGCCAGCAGCTTCCCCCTGGTGACAGGCGGAACGTACCAAGAGACCCAGTACTTC
TRBJ1-6	TRBV12-3/TRBV12-4	-	-	CASSQRADSPLHF	TGTGCCAGCAGCCAACGAGCGGATTCACCCCTCCACTTT
TRBJ2-1	TRBV29-1	once	TRBD2	CSVPGLAGGTIYNEQFF	TGCAGCGTCCCGGGACTAGCGGGAGGAACGATCTACAATGAGCAGTTCTTC
TRBJ2-1	TRBV7-9	-	-	CASSHGGTYNEQFF	TGTGCCAGCAGCCATGGGGGCACCTACAATGAGCAGTTCTTC
TRBJ2-7	TRBV2	-	-	CASSEGSNEQYF	TGTGCCAGCAGTGAAGGGAGCAACGAGCAGTACTTC
TRBJ2-2	TRBV7-2	-	TRBD2	CASSSRTSGELFF	TGTGCCAGCAGCTCCCGGACTAGCGGGGAGCTGTTTTTT
TRBJ1-1	TRBV3-1/TRBV3-2	-	-	CASSHSTEAFF	TGTGCCAGCAGCCATTCGACTGAAGCTTTCTTT
TRBJ1-1	TRBV14	-	TRBD1	CASSLRGPTEAFF	TGTGCCAGCAGCCTGAGGGGGCCCACTGAAGCTTTCTTT
TRBJ2-7	TRBV5-1	once	TRBD2	CASSSGGLFPYEQYF	TGCGCCAGCAGCTCGGGGGGACTATTCCCCTACGAGCAGTACTTC
TRBJ2-7	TRBV11-2	-	-	CASSLGTASSYEQYF	TGTGCCAGCAGCTTAGGGACAGCGAGCTCCTACGAGCAGTACTTC
TRBJ1-6	TRBV4-1	-	-	CASSLYRSSNSPLHF	TGCGCCAGCAGCCTTTACAGGAGTTCAAATTCACCCCTCCACTTT
TRBJ2-7	TRBV3-1/TRBV3-2	-	-	CITYEQYF	TGTATTACCTACGAGCAGTACTTC
TRBJ2-7	TRBV25-1	few	TRBD2	CASSDNSGSYEQYF	TGTGCCAGCAGTGACAATAGCGGGAGCTACGAGCAGTACTTC
TRBJ1-1	TRBV2	once	TRBD1	CASRARDSMNTEAFF	TGTGCCAGCAGAGCACGGGACAGTATGAACACTGAAGCTTTCTTT
TRBJ1-1	TRBV28	once	TRBD1	CASSARGTGGASTEAFF	TGTGCCAGCAGTGCTCGAGGGACAGGGGGCGCTAGCACTGAAGCTTTCTTT
TRBJ2-7	TRBV25-1	-	TRBD1	CASINRGDDEQYF	TGTGCCAGCATAAACAGGGGGGACGACGAGCAGTACTTC
TRBJ1-2	TRBV6-2/TRBV6-3	-	TRBD1	CASSTLRDRGSRYGYTF	TGTGCCAGCAGCACCCTCCGGGACAGGGGGTCTCGGTATGGCTACACCTTC
TRBJ2-1	TRBV7-9	-	TRBD1	CARSLWTGPHFFEQFF	TGTGCCAGGAGCCTTTGGACAGGCCCCCATTTTTTTGAGCAGTTCTTC
TRBJ1-4	TRBV9	-	TRBD1	CASSVGIGDSGPQNEKLFF	TGTGCCAGCAGCGTAGGTATAGGGGACAGCGGCCCTCAGAACGAAAAACTGTTTTTT
TRBJ2-3	TRBV5-5	-	TRBD2	CASSLASGGVDTQYF	TGTGCCAGCAGCTTGGCCTCGGGGGGAGTCGATACGCAGTATTTT
TRBJ1-1	TRBV19	-	-	CASSIDSRNTEAFF	TGTGCCAGTAGTATAGATTCGAGGAACACTGAAGCTTTCTTT
TRBJ2-2	TRBV18	-	-	CASSRRGEDGELFF	TGTGCCAGCTCTCGTCGGGGTGAGGACGGGGAGCTGTTTTTT
TRBJ2-1	TRBV4-1	-	TRBD2	CASSQDFGTSGYNEQFF	TGCGCCAGCAGCCAAGATTTCGGGACTAGTGGCTACAATGAGCAGTTCTTC
TRBJ2-1	TRBV27	-	TRBD2	CASSLESGRVTNEQFF	TGTGCCAGCAGTTTGGAGAGCGGGAGAGTAACGAATGAGCAGTTCTTC
TRBJ1-1	TRBV11-2	-	-	CASSLGGHSNTEAFF	TGTGCCAGCAGCTTAGGGGGACATTCGAACACTGAAGCTTTCTTT
TRBJ1-5	TRBV19	-	-	CASTMGRVRQPQHF	TGTGCCAGTACCATGGGGAGGGTACGTCAGCCCCAGCATTTT